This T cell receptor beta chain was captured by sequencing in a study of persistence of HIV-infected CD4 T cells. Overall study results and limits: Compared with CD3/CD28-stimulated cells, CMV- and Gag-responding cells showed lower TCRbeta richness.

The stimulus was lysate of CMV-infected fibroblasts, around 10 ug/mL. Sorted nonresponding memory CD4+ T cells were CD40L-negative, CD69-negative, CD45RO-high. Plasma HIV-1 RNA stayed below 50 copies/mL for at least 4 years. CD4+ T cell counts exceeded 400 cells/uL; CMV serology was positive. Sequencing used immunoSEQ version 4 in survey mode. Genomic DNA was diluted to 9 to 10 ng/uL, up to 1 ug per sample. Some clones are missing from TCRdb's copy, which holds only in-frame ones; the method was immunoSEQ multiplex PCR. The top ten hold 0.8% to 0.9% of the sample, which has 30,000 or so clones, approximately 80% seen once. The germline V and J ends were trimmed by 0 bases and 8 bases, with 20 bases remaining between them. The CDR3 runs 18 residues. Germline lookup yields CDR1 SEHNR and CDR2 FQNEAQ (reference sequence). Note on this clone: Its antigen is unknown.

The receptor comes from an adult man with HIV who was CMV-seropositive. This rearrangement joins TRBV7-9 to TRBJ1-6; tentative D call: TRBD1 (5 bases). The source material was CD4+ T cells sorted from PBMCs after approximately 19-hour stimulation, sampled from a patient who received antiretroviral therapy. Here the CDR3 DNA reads TGTGCCAGCAGCTTAGCCCTCTCAAGGGGTGGATGGGATTCACCCCTCCACTTT. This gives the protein CASSLALSRGGWDSPLHF.